This TCR beta chain appears in the sequencing data of a study of shared clonotypes between healthy human individuals. Across the whole study: The donors, two women and three men, were aged 18 to 49. Broader study findings: Represented diversity (both genetic and exposure-history) was limited by the small number of donors.

Donors were healthy HIV-negative adults without recent acute infections or vaccinations. There were only Caucasian adults among the donors, and all lived in Nashville, Tennessee. Worth noting for this clone: Its matching antigen is unknown.

Profiling relied on immunoSEQ multiplex PCR, and the TCRdb table lists in-frame clones only, not all of them. The sample holds fewer than 650,000 clones, approximately 80% seen once. The CDR3 has 12 amino acids. Trimming removed 3 bases from V and 6 bases from J, with 7 bases in between. The germline V gene encodes CDR1 SGHTA and CDR2 FQGTGA. Sequenced material: PBMCs. The TCR comes from a woman between 35 and 50 years old in good health. Some clones in this sample may be carry-over from other donors' samples. The chain joins TRBV7-3 to TRBJ2-3; D not resolved. DNA of the CDR3: TGTGCCAGCAGCTTCAGCAGGGATACGCAGTATTTT. Protein sequence: CASSFSRDTQYF.